Listed below are T cell receptor beta chains from one sample, sequenced in a study of blood T cell repertoires in COVID-19. Clones were sequenced by immunoSEQ multiplex PCR, and TCRdb holds only the in-frame ones, with some missing. The data contain fewer than 250,000 clones, 83% of them seen just once; the ten biggest clones take up approximately 2.5%. The sequencing input was peripheral blood. All receptors come from a woman in her 70s with active or convalescent COVID-19. CDR3s leave out the opening cysteine and the closing phenylalanine or tryptophan. Only part of the rows carry a size: once, few, many, or a class if the clone is expanded.

CDR3 length: 13
V gene: TRBV27
clone size: .
CDR3 protein: ASNQLGTTTDTQY

CDR3 length: 14
V gene: TRBV5-5
clone size: .
CDR3 protein: ASSFLDYPNSGGYT

CDR3 length: 14
V gene: TRBV6-5
clone size: once
CDR3 protein: ASSYQGHSGANVLT

CDR3 length: 10
V gene: TRBV3-1/TRBV3-2
clone size: .
CDR3 protein: ASSQGTGGYT

CDR3 length: 13
V gene: TRBV7-9
clone size: .
CDR3 protein: ASSSGRPGNQPQH

CDR3 length: 13
V gene: TRBV18
clone size: .
CDR3 protein: ASSRMRTGTDGYT

CDR3 length: 13
V gene: TRBV6-4
clone size: .
CDR3 protein: ASSVKAGGLNEQF

CDR3 length: 12
V gene: TRBV5-1
clone size: .
CDR3 protein: ASSSSGSTDTQY

CDR3 length: 12
V gene: TRBV19
clone size: .
CDR3 protein: ATRDRGRRHEQY

CDR3 length: 14
V gene: TRBV9
clone size: once
CDR3 protein: ASSVDIGGASYEQY

CDR3 length: 12
V gene: TRBV5-4
clone size: once
CDR3 protein: ASSLVGTGGGYT

CDR3 length: 14
V gene: TRBV29-1
clone size: .
CDR3 protein: SVVGGAGQGAGELF

CDR3 length: 14
V gene: TRBV4-1
clone size: .
CDR3 protein: ASSQSPQGGTDTQY

CDR3 length: 10
V gene: TRBV19
clone size: .
CDR3 protein: ASTWTGGGYT

CDR3 length: 14
V gene: TRBV5-1
clone size: .
CDR3 protein: ASSLSLGSLSYEQY

CDR3 length: 12
V gene: TRBV2
clone size: .
CDR3 protein: ASKFGEYQETQY

CDR3 length: 12
V gene: TRBV19
clone size: .
CDR3 protein: ASKGREGTDTQY